This T cell receptor beta chain was sequenced in a study of CD8+CD57+ T cells in acquired aplastic anemia. For the study at large: Quantities of DNA derived from sorted CD4+ and CD8+ cells averaged roughly 3 ug.

The template for TCR beta VDJ and CDR3 sequence profiling was genomic DNA. TCRdb passed the reads through MiXCR, listing each CDR3 protein once. The repertoire holds hundreds of thousands of distinct CDR3 sequences, around 30% seen once, with 0.82% in the top ten. Individuals selected for sequencing had exhibited CD8+CD57+ cell expansion on flow cytometry. The source material was sorted CD4+, CD8+, or CD8+CD57+ T cells (not recorded which) from PBMCs. The TCR originated in a human donor with aplastic anemia.

The CDR3 DNA follows: TGTGCCAGCAGACCGGGGATCTCCTACGAGCAGTACTTC. Translation gives CASRPGISYEQYF. This chain joins TRBV7-9 and TRBJ2-7, with D possibly TRBD2 on 5 matching bases. V lost 6 bases and J lost 0, with 9 bases in between. CDR3 length: 13 amino acids. Germline loops: CDR1 SEHNR, CDR2 FQNEAQ (reference sequence).